The 10 T cell receptor beta chains presented below share a single source sample, sequenced in a study of blood T cell repertoires in COVID-19. Clones were read by immunoSEQ multiplex PCR, and TCRdb kept only the in-frame ones, dropping some. The top ten hold 0.9% to 1% of the sample, which has around 260,000 clones, 89% seen once. The sample comprised peripheral blood. The receptors stem from a woman aged 40 to 50 who had recovered from COVID-19.

V and J are TRBV11-2 and TRBJ1-4, with 7 positions matching TRBD1. Germline CDR1 SGHAT, CDR2 FQNNGV. The V segment lost 2 bases and the J segment 7 bases; nucleotides outside the gene matches: 4. This CDR3 region has 14 residues. CDR3 coding DNA: TGTGCCAGCAGCTTACAGGGGGTGGGTGAAAAACTGTTTTTT. Translated: CASSLQGVGEKLFF.

This chain joins TRBV3-1 (or the pseudogene TRBV3-2) and TRBJ2-2; 10 positions agree with TRBD1. V lost 0 bases and J lost 5; bases outside the gene matches: 6. The CDR3 has 17 residues. Germline CDR1 LGHDT, CDR2 YNNKEL (reference sequence). This CDR3 is CASSQDRRTGGTGELFF. The DNA for the CDR3 is TGTGCCAGCAGCCAAGATAGGAGGACAGGGGGTACCGGGGAGCTGTTTTTT.

J is TRBJ2-2 and V is TRBV4-2; possible D gene TRBD1, 6 bases. Germline V gives CDR1 LGHNA, CDR2 YNFKEQ. With 0 bases removed from V and 0 bases from J, the gap between germline ends came to 8 bases. There are 16 residues in the CDR3. CDR3 nucleotides: TGTGCCAGCAGCCAAGAGGGGGCTCCGAACACCGGGGAGCTGTTTTTT. Translating gives CASSQEGAPNTGELFF.

The gene calls are TRBV3-1 (or the pseudogene TRBV3-2) and TRBJ1-2; 9 bases are shared with TRBD1. The J segment lost 7 bases and the V segment lost 6 bases, leaving 9 bases of the junction unmatched. The CDR3 consists of 14 residues. Germline loops: CDR1 LGHDT, CDR2 YNNKEL (reference sequence). CDR3 DNA sequence: TGTGCCAGCAGGGAAACAGGGGGCAGGGGTGGCTACACCTTC. It specifies CASRETGGRGGYTF.

The chain is built from TRBV24-1 and TRBJ2-1; maybe TRBD2 (5 bases). Trimming cost V 0 bases and J 4 bases, with 15 bases left between them. This CDR3 has 17 amino acids. Germline V gene lookup returns CDR1 KGHDR and CDR2 SFDVKD. This CDR3 reads CATSDLRSGVAYNEQFF. DNA for the CDR3: TGTGCCACCAGTGATTTGCGCTCCGGGGTCGCTTACAATGAGCAGTTCTTC.

The CDR3 reads CATSDDRDGWETQYF. The CDR3 DNA follows: TGTGCCACCAGTGATGACAGGGATGGGTGGGAGACCCAGTACTTC. The chain combines TRBV24-1 with TRBJ2-5, with TRBD1 matching over 7 bases. This CDR3 has 15 amino acids. Germline V gene sequence: CDR1 KGHDR, CDR2 SFDVKD. The ends lost 3 bases at V and 5 bases at J; junction bases unmatched: 8.

The chain recombines TRBV5-1 with TRBJ1-4, with D unclear. CDR1 and CDR2 (germline): SGHRS, YFSETQ. V lost 2 bases to trimming and J lost 0 bases, with 14 bases between them. The CDR3 covers 17 residues. The CDR3 sequence is CASSFDMTSTTNEKLFF. The CDR3 coding sequence is TGCGCCAGCAGCTTTGATATGACATCCACAACTAATGAAAAACTGTTTTTT.

The V and J genes are TRBV12-3 or TRBV12-4 and TRBJ2-5; tentatively, D is TRBD1 (5 bases). The CDR3 sequence is 13 residues long. Trimming took 3 bases from V and 5 from J, leaving 10 bases between them. CDR3 sequence reads: CASSFQGRETQYF. Written as DNA, the CDR3 is TGTGCCAGCAGTTTTCAGGGTCGGGAGACCCAGTACTTC.

The chain carries TRBV11-3 and TRBJ2-6, with 8 positions matching TRBD1. Germline CDR1 is SGHNT and CDR2 is YENEEA. The CDR3 is made up of 18 amino acids. Trimming at V came to 2 bases and at J to 0 bases, leaving 6 bases not matched to a gene. In DNA, the CDR3 is TGTGCCAGCAGCTTAATGACAGGGGTCTACTCTGGGGCCAACGTCCTGACTTTC. Protein sequence: CASSLMTGVYSGANVLTF.

This chain uses TRBV3-1 (or the pseudogene TRBV3-2) with TRBJ2-4; the D gene is possibly TRBD2 (6 bases). V was pared by 0 bases and J by 7 bases, with 13 bases between. This CDR3 is built from 15 residues. Germline V gives CDR1 LGHDT, CDR2 YNNKEL (reference sequence). The CDR3 here is CASSQDLGRLNIQYF. Written as DNA, the CDR3 is TGTGCCAGCAGCCAAGACCTAGGGAGGTTGAACATTCAGTACTTC.